This T cell receptor beta chain originates from a study of T cells in lung cancer brain metastases. Assay used: immunoSEQ multiplex PCR; TCRdb lists only in-frame clones, some missing. The sample gives approximately 5,100 clones, around four fifths of which show up once; 6.2% is in the top ten. The sequenced sample was tumor tissue from a brain metastasis. The clonotype comes from a man in his fifties with non-small cell lung cancer that had spread to the brain.

This chain's CDR3 is CASTLQETQYF. CDR3 in DNA: TGTGCCAGCACCCTTCAGGAGACCCAGTACTTC. J is TRBJ2-5 and V is TRBV7-9, with unresolved D. Germline CDR1 is SEHNR and CDR2 is FQNEAQ (reference sequence). Trimming stripped 7 bases from V and 5 bases from J, with 8 bases between. The CDR3 is 11 residues long.